This T cell receptor beta chain was captured in a study of blood T cell repertoires in COVID-19. For the study at large: The United States, Italy and Spain supplied acute and convalescent COVID-19 samples. PBMCs, B-cell-depleted T cells, or T cells provided the cDNA or gDNA that made up the material.

As handled by the study authors: Reference gene primers were amplified, and this amplification served to estimate nucleated cell counts. The data were produced by immunoSEQ multiplex PCR, yet TCRdb's version contains in-frame clones alone and is incomplete. V and J calls and clone size follow that table, whereas D and trimming were derived from the DNA. The sample holds roughly 68,000 clones; approximately 89% are singletons and the top ten take 6% to 7%. V was pared by 2 bases and J by 1 base, with 14 bases between. The CDR3 is 16 amino acids. Germline CDR1 is MNHEY and CDR2 is SVGEGT. A single count supports this clone.

The chain carries TRBV6-2 or TRBV6-3 and TRBJ1-1; possibly TRBD1 for D (5 bases). The sample comprised peripheral blood. The sequence was obtained from a woman between 65 and 79 years old with acute or convalescent COVID-19. The CDR3 bases are TGTGCCAGCAGTTACCAAGTTGGGGGGACGAACACTGAAGCTTTCTTT. It translates to CASSYQVGGTNTEAFF.